These T cell receptor beta chains were read from a single sample in a study of T-cell reconstitution after alpha-beta-depleted transplantation in children. TCRdb passed the PCR reads through MiXCR, listing each CDR3 protein once. The table records about 22,000 distinct CDR3 sequences, about 11% of them present only once. The material was PBMCs from the stem cell graft donor, obtained from the stem cell graft. These receptors were taken from a human donor who donated a stem cell graft to a child with chronic granulomatous disease. CDR3s include the opening cysteine and the closing phenylalanine or tryptophan. Fields, in order: clone size, D gene, J gene, V gene, CDR3 length, CDR3 protein, CDR3 DNA. A D gene is named only where the DNA matches it firmly. Clone sizes are given selectively: once, few, many, or a class where the clone is expanded.

many,NA,TRBJ2-5,TRBV7-2,12,CASSLGRETQYF,TGTGCCAGCAGCTTAGGGCGGGAGACCCAGTACTTC
many,NA,TRBJ1-3,TRBV7-6,11,CSTAEGNTIYF,TGTAGTACCGCGGAAGGAAACACCATATATTTT
many,TRBD1,TRBJ2-3,TRBV27,14,CASSSGQGTDTQYF,TGTGCCAGCAGTTCTGGACAGGGAACAGATACGCAGTATTTT
many,NA,TRBJ1-1,TRBV7-8,17,CASSLGPFSALRTEAFF,TGTGCCAGCAGCTTAGGCCCCTTCTCGGCATTGAGGACTGAAGCTTTCTTT
many,NA,TRBJ2-1,TRBV15,16,CATSRDLSASYNEQFF,TGTGCCACCAGCAGAGATCTTAGCGCCTCCTACAATGAGCAGTTCTTC
many,NA,TRBJ1-5,TRBV6-5,14,CASSYRESNQPQHF,TGTGCCAGCAGTTACAGGGAAAGCAATCAGCCCCAGCATTTT
few,NA,TRBJ1-1,TRBV12-3/TRBV12-4,12,CASRRGTEEAFF,TGTGCCAGCAGACGGGGGACCGAAGAAGCTTTCTTT
many,NA,TRBJ2-7,TRBV11-2,16,CASSLKGRGSDYEQYF,TGTGCCAGCAGCTTAAAGGGGAGGGGGAGTGACTACGAGCAGTACTTC
medium-sized,NA,TRBJ2-1,TRBV7-8,17,CASSSTSLGPLYNEQFF,TGTGCCAGCAGCTCCACTTCTCTGGGGCCGCTGTACAATGAGCAGTTCTTC
many,NA,TRBJ1-1,TRBV11-2,15,CASSPRVGSNTEAFF,TGTGCCAGCAGCCCCCGGGTAGGATCGAACACTGAAGCTTTCTTT
many,NA,TRBJ2-1,TRBV10-3,16,CAISELQGGFGNEQFF,TGTGCCATCAGTGAGTTACAGGGCGGGTTTGGCAATGAGCAGTTCTTC
NA,TRBD2,TRBJ2-3,TRBV20-1,13,CSASGRATDTQYF,TGCAGTGCTAGCGGGAGGGCCACAGATACGCAGTATTTT
many,TRBD1,TRBJ2-1,TRBV5-6,12,CASSGTDNEQFF,TGTGCCAGCAGTGGGACAGACAATGAGCAGTTCTTC
many,TRBD1,TRBJ2-1,TRBV5-1,15,CASRETGGPYNEQFF,TGCGCCAGCAGAGAAACAGGGGGCCCATACAATGAGCAGTTCTTC
many,NA,TRBJ1-5,TRBV9,13,CASSVVPHQPQHF,TGTGCCAGCAGCGTAGTTCCACACCAGCCCCAGCATTTT
many,TRBD1,TRBJ2-1,TRBV25-1,14,CASSDGQGANEQFF,TGTGCCAGCAGTGATGGACAGGGGGCAAATGAGCAGTTCTTC
many,TRBD1,TRBJ2-7,TRBV7-2,15,CASSQRTGRFSEQYF,TGTGCCAGCAGCCAGCGGACAGGGAGATTCTCCGAGCAGTACTTC
NA,NA,TRBJ2-1,TRBV20-1,15,CSAVILGSTPNEQFF,TGCAGTGCCGTCATACTAGGGTCAACACCTAATGAGCAGTTCTTC
few,NA,TRBJ2-3,TRBV29-1,19,CSVEGEEDKVRGGTDTQYF,TGCAGCGTTGAAGGGGAGGAAGATAAAGTAAGGGGAGGAACAGATACGCAGTATTTT
NA,TRBD2,TRBJ2-5,TRBV4-2,18,CASSPGLLAGVLQETQYF,TGTGCCAGCAGCCCTGGGCTCCTAGCGGGAGTCCTCCAAGAGACCCAGTACTTC
many,NA,TRBJ1-4,TRBV3-1,15,CASSLTGGTNEKLFF,TGTGCCAGCAGCCTCACGGGGGGCACTAATGAAAAACTGTTTTTT
NA,TRBD2,TRBJ2-3,TRBV7-2,15,CASKLGTSGGDTQYF,TGTGCCAGCAAGCTAGGGACTAGCGGGGGAGATACGCAGTATTTT
many,NA,TRBJ2-7,TRBV7-9,17,CASSKGQKRSPPYEQYF,TGTGCCAGCAGCAAAGGACAGAAAAGGAGTCCCCCCTACGAGCAGTACTTC
many,NA,TRBJ1-5,TRBV7-9,15,CASSLGGYSNQPQHF,TGTGCCAGCAGCTTAGGGGGGTATAGCAATCAGCCCCAGCATTTT
many,NA,TRBJ1-5,TRBV4-2,16,CASSPGPAPSNQPQHF,TGTGCCAGCAGCCCAGGGCCTGCCCCGAGCAATCAGCCCCAGCATTTT
many,TRBD1,TRBJ2-2,TRBV3-1,16,CASSPWDSSNTGELFF,TGTGCCAGCAGCCCATGGGACAGCTCGAACACCGGGGAGCTGTTTTTT
few,TRBD2,TRBJ2-7,TRBV5-1,20,CASSQGQGLAGGPRTYEQYF,TGCGCCAGCAGCCAAGGCCAAGGACTAGCGGGAGGACCCCGCACCTACGAGCAGTACTTC